The present TCR beta chain was sequenced within a study of T cell responses to AZD1222 COVID-19 vaccine. Findings of the study overall: No day 14 peak samples; only post-peak repertoires were characterized. Regions 160-218 and 743-854 held dominance among vaccine-associated CD4 TCRs, which spanned spike. Clonal diversity was possibly underestimated, and white British individuals and females predominated among donors.

A remark on this clone: Its antigen is not known.

Trimming cost V 5 bases and J 0 bases, with 8 bases left between them. From germline, CDR1 is MNHEY and CDR2 SVGAGI. CDR3 length: 14 residues. The data were produced by immunoSEQ multiplex PCR, yet TCRdb's version contains in-frame clones alone and is incomplete. The sample has approximately 200,000 clones, 80% to 95% seen once; the top ten hold about 3.5%. This clonotype was obtained from an adult who received the AZD1222 COVID-19 vaccine. The starting material was peripheral blood, obtained 28 days after the second AZD1222 dose. This chain connects TRBV6-5 to TRBJ1-5, with a weak D call TRBD1 (6 bases). CDR3 nucleotides: TGTGCCAGCAGTCGGACAGTTAGCAATCAGCCCCAGCATTTT. This gives the protein CASSRTVSNQPQHF.